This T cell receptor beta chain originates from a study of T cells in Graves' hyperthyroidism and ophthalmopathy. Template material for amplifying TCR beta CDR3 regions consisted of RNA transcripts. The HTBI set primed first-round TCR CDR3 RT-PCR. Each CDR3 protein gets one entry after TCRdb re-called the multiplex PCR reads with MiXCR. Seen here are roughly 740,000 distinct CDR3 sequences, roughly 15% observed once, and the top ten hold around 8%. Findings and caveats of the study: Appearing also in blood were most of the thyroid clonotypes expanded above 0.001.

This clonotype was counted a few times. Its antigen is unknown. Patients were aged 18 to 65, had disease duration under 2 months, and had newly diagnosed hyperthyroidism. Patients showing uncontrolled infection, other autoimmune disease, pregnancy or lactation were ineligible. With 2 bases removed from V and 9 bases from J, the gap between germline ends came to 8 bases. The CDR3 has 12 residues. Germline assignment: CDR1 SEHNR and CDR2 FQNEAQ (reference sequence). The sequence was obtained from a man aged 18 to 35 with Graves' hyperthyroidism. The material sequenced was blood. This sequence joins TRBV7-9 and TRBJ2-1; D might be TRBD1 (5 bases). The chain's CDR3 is CASSLRGFEQFF. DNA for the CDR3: TGTGCCAGCAGCTTAAGGGGATTTGAGCAGTTCTTC. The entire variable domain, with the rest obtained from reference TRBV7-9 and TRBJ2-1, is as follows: DTGVSQNPRHKITKRGQNVTFRCDPISEHNRLYWYRQTLGQGPEFLTYFQNEAQLEKSRLLSDRFSAERPKGSFSTLEIQRTEQGDSAMYLCASSLRGFEQFFGPGTRLTVL.